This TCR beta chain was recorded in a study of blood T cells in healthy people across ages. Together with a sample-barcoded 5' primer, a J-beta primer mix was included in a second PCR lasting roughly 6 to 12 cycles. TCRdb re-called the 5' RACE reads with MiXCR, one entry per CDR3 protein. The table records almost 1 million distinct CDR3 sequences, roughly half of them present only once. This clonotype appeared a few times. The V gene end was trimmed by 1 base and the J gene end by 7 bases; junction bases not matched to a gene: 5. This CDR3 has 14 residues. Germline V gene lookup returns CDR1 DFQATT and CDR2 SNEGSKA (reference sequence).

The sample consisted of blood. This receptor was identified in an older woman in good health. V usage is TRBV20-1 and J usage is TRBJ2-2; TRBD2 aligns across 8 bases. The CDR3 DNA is TGCAGTGCTAGAGTGCAGCGGGAGATCGGGGAGCTGTTTTTT. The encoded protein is CSARVQREIGELFF.